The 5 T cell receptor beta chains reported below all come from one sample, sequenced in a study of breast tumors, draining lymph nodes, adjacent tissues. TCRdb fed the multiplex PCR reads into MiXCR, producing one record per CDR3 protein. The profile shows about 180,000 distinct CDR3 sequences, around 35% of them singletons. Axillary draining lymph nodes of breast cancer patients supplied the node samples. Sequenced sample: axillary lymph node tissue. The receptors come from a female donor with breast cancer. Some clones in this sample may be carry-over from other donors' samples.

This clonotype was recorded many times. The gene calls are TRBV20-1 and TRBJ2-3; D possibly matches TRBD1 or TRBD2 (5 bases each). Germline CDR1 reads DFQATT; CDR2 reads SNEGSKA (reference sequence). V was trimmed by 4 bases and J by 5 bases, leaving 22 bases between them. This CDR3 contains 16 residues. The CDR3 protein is CSATSRTGPIRDTQYF. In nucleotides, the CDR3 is TGCAGTGCTACCAGCCGAACGGGACCCATAAGAGATACGCAGTATTTT.

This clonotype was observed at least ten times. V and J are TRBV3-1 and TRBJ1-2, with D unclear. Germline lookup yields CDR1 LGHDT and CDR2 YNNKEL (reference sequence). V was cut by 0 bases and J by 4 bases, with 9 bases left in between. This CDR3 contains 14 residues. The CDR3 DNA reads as TGTGCCAGCAGCCAAGACCGGTCCTTCTATGGCTACACCTTC. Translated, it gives CASSQDRSFYGYTF.

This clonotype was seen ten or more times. In DNA, the CDR3 is TGTGCCTGGGCAAACCCTACAGTGGTTGGGAATCAGCCCCAGCATTTT. Translating gives CAWANPTVVGNQPQHF. V and J are TRBV30 and TRBJ1-5; no clear D. Trimming took 5 bases from V and 4 from J, leaving 21 bases between them. The CDR3 has 16 amino acids. Per germline, CDR1 GTSNPN and CDR2 SVGIG (reference sequence).

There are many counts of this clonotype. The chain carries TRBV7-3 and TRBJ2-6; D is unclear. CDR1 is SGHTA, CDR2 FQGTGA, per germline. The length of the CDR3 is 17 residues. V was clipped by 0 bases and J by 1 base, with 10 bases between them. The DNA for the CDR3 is TGTGCCAGCAGCTTAACAGGGTCAAGGTCTGGGGCCAACGTCCTGACTTTC. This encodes CASSLTGSRSGANVLTF.

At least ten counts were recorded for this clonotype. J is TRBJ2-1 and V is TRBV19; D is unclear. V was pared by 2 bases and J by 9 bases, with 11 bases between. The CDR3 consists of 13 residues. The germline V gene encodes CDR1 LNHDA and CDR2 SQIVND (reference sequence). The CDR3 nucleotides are TGTGCCAGTAGTATATCGGGTGTAGTTGAGCAGTTCTTC. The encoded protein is CASSISGVVEQFF.